This TCR beta chain is from a study of cytomegalovirus exposure and HLA in healthy donors. Looking at the study overall: Among a few hundred genotyped donors, 80% to 90% fell in the Caucasian-associated ancestry cluster.

Study outcomes and limitations: Earlier findings revealed that most TCR beta V segments proved productive either about 90% or about 30% of the time. For TCR beta chains, V- and J-gene trimming was later linked to a missense DCLRE1C variant. Serostatus for CMV was the only available immune exposure information.

About this clone itself: The antigen remains undetermined.

The PCR employed 60 Vbeta primers together with 13 Jbeta primers. The method was immunoSEQ multiplex PCR; TCRdb's version includes in-frame clones alone and lacks a portion of them. Here the sample spans over 150,000 clones, 70% to 80% being singletons. From germline, CDR1 is MDHEN and CDR2 SYDVKM. The CDR3 loop spans 15 amino acids. V was pared by 5 bases and J by 0 bases, with 13 bases between. The TCR comes from a man aged 30 to 45 in good health and CMV-seronegative. The chain couples TRBV28 to TRBJ1-1, with a weak D call TRBD1 (5 bases). The sequenced material came from PBMCs. As DNA, the CDR3 is TGTGCCAGCAGTCCCCCCAGGGCCCTGAACACTGAAGCTTTCTTT. Amino acids: CASSPPRALNTEAFF.